Sequencing of this T cell receptor (beta chain) was carried out in a study of blood T cell repertoires in COVID-19. Looking at the study overall: Nucleic acid was either cDNA or gDNA, and it came from T cells, B-cell-depleted T cells, or PBMCs.

Source study methods: Amplification of reference gene primers provided the estimated nucleated cell counts. TCRdb keeps only in-frame clones here, not all; method: immunoSEQ multiplex PCR. Clone size and the V and J calls come from that table; the DNA yielded D and trimming. There are nearly 55,000 clones in the sample; around 90% occur only once, and 7% to 8% lies in the top ten. V was trimmed by 0 bases and J by 0 bases, leaving 12 bases between them. This CDR3 is 16 amino acids long. The germline CDR1 and CDR2 sequences are GTSNPN and SVGIG (reference sequence). The sequence came from a woman aged 60-70 years with active or convalescent COVID-19. The sequenced sample was peripheral blood. This chain connects TRBV30 to TRBJ1-3, with D tentatively TRBD1 (5 bases). CDR3 coding DNA: TGTGCCTGGAGTGTACGTGGGGGGACCTCTGGAAACACCATATATTTT. Translating gives CAWSVRGGTSGNTIYF.